Listed below are T cell receptor beta chains from one sample, sequenced in a study of blood T cell repertoires in COVID-19. Repertoires were generated with immunoSEQ multiplex PCR, while TCRdb's copy carries only in-frame clones and drops some. The sample has approximately 61,000 clones; 88% are singletons. The material sequenced was peripheral blood. Receptor source: a woman older than 75 with active COVID-19. Each CDR3 is given with its conserved first and last residue. D genes are given only for firm matches. Clone size appears in some rows only: once, few, many, or a class for an expanded clone.

NA TRBJ1-1 TRBV6-5 NA TGTGCCAGCAGTTACTCGAGGCGGAACACTGAAGCTTTCTTT CASSYSRRNTEAFF
TRBD1 TRBJ2-5 TRBV9 NA TGTGCCAGCAGCGCCTCAGGGGGCAATACAGAGACCCAGTACTTC CASSASGGNTETQYF
TRBD2 TRBJ2-7 TRBV3-1/TRBV3-2 once TGTGCCAGCAGCCGGACCGGGACTAGCGGGGGCTACGAGCAGTACTTC CASSRTGTSGGYEQYF
TRBD2 TRBJ2-3 TRBV7-8 NA TGTGCCAGCAGCCCCACCGAATGGGGACTACCTTACACAGATACGCAGTATTTT CASSPTEWGLPYTDTQYF
NA TRBJ1-1 TRBV5-1 NA TGCGCCAGCAGCCGTTCAGGGGCCCCGGCTGAAGCTTTCTTT CASSRSGAPAEAFF
NA TRBJ2-7 TRBV6-5 NA TGTGCCAGCAGTTTCGACCGAATCGGGATCTACGAGCAGTACTTC CASSFDRIGIYEQYF
NA TRBJ1-5 TRBV2 NA TGTGCCAGCAGTGGACTAAGGGCCGGGAATCAGCCCCAGCATTTT CASSGLRAGNQPQHF
TRBD1 TRBJ2-7 TRBV3-1/TRBV3-2 few TGTGCCAGTACAAGCTGGGACAGGAGCTACGAGCAGTACTTC CASTSWDRSYEQYF
NA TRBJ2-5 TRBV7-3 once TGTGCCAGCAGCCCTATCCGAGGAGAGACCCAGTACTTC CASSPIRGETQYF
TRBD1 TRBJ1-1 TRBV6-6 NA TGTGCCAGCATCTCGACAGGCAGGGGGCTTACTGAAGCTTTCTTT CASISTGRGLTEAFF
NA TRBJ2-2 TRBV6-5 NA TGTGCCAGCACCCCATACGACCGGGGCACCGGGGAGCTGTTTTTT CASTPYDRGTGELFF
TRBD2 TRBJ2-1 TRBV24-1 NA TGTGCCACCAGTGATTCTAGCGGGGGAAACAATGAGCAGTTCTTC CATSDSSGGNNEQFF
NA TRBJ2-7 TRBV7-2 NA TGTGCCAGCAGCTACCGACTGAGCTCCTACGAGCAGTACTTC CASSYRLSSYEQYF
TRBD2 TRBJ2-1 TRBV28 once TGTGCCAGCAGTTTAGTAGCTAGCGGGGGGCCCTCTTGGAATGAGCAGTTCTTC CASSLVASGGPSWNEQFF
NA TRBJ2-3 TRBV5-1 once TGCGCCAGCAGAGGGGCGTATAGCACAGATACGCAGTATTTT CASRGAYSTDTQYF
NA TRBJ2-5 TRBV11-1 NA TGTGCCAGCAGCGTCACAGGGCAGCGGGGAGAAGAGACCCAGTACTTC CASSVTGQRGEETQYF
NA TRBJ2-5 TRBV18 NA TGTGCCAGCTCACCACCGGGGGGTCAAAAAGAGACCCAGTACTTC CASSPPGGQKETQYF
TRBD2 TRBJ2-5 TRBV29-1 NA TGCAGCGTTGAACGGACTAGCGGGGGGGTAGAGACCCAGTACTTC CSVERTSGGVETQYF
NA TRBJ1-3 TRBV5-1 NA TGCGCCAGCAGCTTGGAGCCTGGAAACACCATATATTTT CASSLEPGNTIYF
TRBD2 TRBJ2-1 TRBV3-1/TRBV3-2 NA TGTGCCAGCAGCCAAGTAGCGGGCGCCTACAATGAGCAGTTCTTC CASSQVAGAYNEQFF
TRBD2 TRBJ2-7 TRBV7-6 NA TGTGCCAGCAGCCCGGCCGGGACTAGCTTTCCCTACGAGCAGTACTTC CASSPAGTSFPYEQYF
NA TRBJ1-1 TRBV5-5 NA TGTGCCAGCAGCCGCGGGGTGACTGAAGCTTTCTTT CASSRGVTEAFF
TRBD1 TRBJ1-2 TRBV28 few TGTGCCAGCAGTTTCGGGACAGGGATCCCCACCGCTGCTAACTATGGCTACACCTTC CASSFGTGIPTAANYGYTF
NA TRBJ1-1 TRBV4-3 NA TGCGCCAGCAGCCACCCCGGCAGGGCTGAAGCTTTCTTT CASSHPGRAEAFF
TRBD1 TRBJ1-2 TRBV20-1 once TGCAGTGCTAGTCAGGGGGCTGACTATGGCTACACCTTC CSASQGADYGYTF
NA TRBJ2-7 TRBV5-1 NA TGCGCCAGCAGCCCGCAGGGGAACTCCTACGAGCAGTACTTC CASSPQGNSYEQYF
NA TRBJ2-3 TRBV7-8 NA TGTGCCAGCAGCTTAAGTCCTCCGGGGGATACGCAGTATTTT CASSLSPPGDTQYF
NA TRBJ1-4 TRBV28 once TGTGCCAGCAGTCGCTCGACAGCGGGTAATGAAAAACTGTTTTTT CASSRSTAGNEKLFF
TRBD2 TRBJ2-7 TRBV4-2 NA TGTGCCAGCGGCGGGACTAGCGGATCTTACGAGCAGTACTTC CASGGTSGSYEQYF
NA TRBJ2-7 TRBV11-2 NA TGTGCCAGCAGCTTAGTTGGAGGGTTCGGCTACGAGCAGTACTTC CASSLVGGFGYEQYF
NA TRBJ2-2 TRBV6-5 NA TGTGCCACTAAGGGGGGGGTGCGAAACACCGGGGAGCTGTTTTTT CATKGGVRNTGELFF
TRBD1 TRBJ1-5 TRBV25-1 few TGTGCCAGCAGCGACCACAGGGGGTATCAGCCCCAGCATTTT CASSDHRGYQPQHF
TRBD2 TRBJ2-3 TRBV7-9 NA TGTGCCAGCAGCCCCCAGCGGGGGGGTACAGATACGCAGTATTTT CASSPQRGGTDTQYF
NA TRBJ1-1 TRBV2 few TGTGCCAGCAGTGAAATACGGGGGAGCACTGAAGCTTTCTTT CASSEIRGSTEAFF
NA TRBJ2-7 TRBV6-5 NA TGTGCCAGCAGTTATGGGCACCCGAGCTCCTACGAGCAGTACTTC CASSYGHPSSYEQYF
NA TRBJ2-3 TRBV6-5 NA TGTGCCAGCAGTTACCGGGAGAGGACAGATACGCAGTATTTT CASSYRERTDTQYF
TRBD2 TRBJ2-1 TRBV7-3 NA TGTGCCAGCAGCTTAGACGGGGGGTCCTACAATGAGCAGTTCTTC CASSLDGGSYNEQFF
NA TRBJ2-5 TRBV29-1 NA TGCAGCGTTGAACGGGGTAGCGGAAGGGAGACCCAGTACTTC CSVERGSGRETQYF
TRBD2 TRBJ2-3 TRBV27 few TGTGCCAGCAGTTTGCGGGTGGGGGGGAGCACAGATACGCAGTATTTT CASSLRVGGSTDTQYF
NA TRBJ1-1 TRBV6-5 NA TGTGCCAGCAGTTACGGGGGGGGAAAGGGCCAAGCTTTCTTT CASSYGGGKGQAFF